This T cell receptor beta chain was recovered during a study of beta chain features in type 1 diabetes. The CDR3 length is 15 residues. CDR1 SGDLS and CDR2 YYNGEE come from the germline V gene. V gave up 0 bases and J gave up 6 bases, with 16 bases separating them. The entirety of the isolated RNA underwent reverse transcription, so expressed TCRB transcripts were sequenced. Libraries were prepared by immunoSEQ multiplex PCR; TCRdb keeps only in-frame clonotypes and omits some of them. The repertoire holds around 44,000 clones, with around 50% as singletons. Whole-study findings and limits: Moderately but significantly shorter TCRB CDR3s were found in Type 1 diabetes patients in all four CD4+ subsets.

With respect to this clone: Its antigen is not known.

This sequence joins TRBV9 and TRBJ2-7; D is perhaps TRBD2 (7 bases). The sequenced sample was stem cell memory CD4+ T cells from blood. This sequence originates from a woman younger than 45 in good health. CDR3 residues: CASSVEGGRGSEQYF. Here the CDR3 DNA reads TGTGCCAGCAGCGTAGAGGGGGGGCGGGGATCCGAGCAGTACTTC.